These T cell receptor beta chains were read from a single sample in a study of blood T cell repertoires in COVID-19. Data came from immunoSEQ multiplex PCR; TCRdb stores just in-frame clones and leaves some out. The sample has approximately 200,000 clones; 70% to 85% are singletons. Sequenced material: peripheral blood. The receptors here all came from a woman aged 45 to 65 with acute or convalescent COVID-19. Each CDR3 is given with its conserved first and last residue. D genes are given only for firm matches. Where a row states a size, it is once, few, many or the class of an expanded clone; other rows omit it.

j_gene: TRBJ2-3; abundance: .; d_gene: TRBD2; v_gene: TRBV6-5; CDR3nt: TGTGCCACACGGCTGGGCGGGGGGGCCCTAGATACGCAGTATTTT; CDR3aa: CATRLGGGALDTQYF
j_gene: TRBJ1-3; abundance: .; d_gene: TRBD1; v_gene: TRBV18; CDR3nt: TGTGCCGGGTCAGGGGGCTCTGGAAACACCATATATTTT; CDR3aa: CAGSGGSGNTIYF
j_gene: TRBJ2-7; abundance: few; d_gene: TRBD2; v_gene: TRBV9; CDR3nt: TGTGCCAGCAGCGTAGGACTAGCGGGCCCCTACGAGCAGTACTTC; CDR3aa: CASSVGLAGPYEQYF
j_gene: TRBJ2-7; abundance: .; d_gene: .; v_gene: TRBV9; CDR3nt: TGTGCCAGCAGCGCCGATGTGAGCGCCTACTCCTACGAGCAGTACTTC; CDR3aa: CASSADVSAYSYEQYF
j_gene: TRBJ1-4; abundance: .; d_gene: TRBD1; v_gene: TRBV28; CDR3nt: TGTGCCAGCAGTTTATCCGATAGGGGGCTAACTAATGAAAAACTGTTTTTT; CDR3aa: CASSLSDRGLTNEKLFF
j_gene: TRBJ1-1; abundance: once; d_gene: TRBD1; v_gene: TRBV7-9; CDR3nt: TGTGCCAGCGAGTTCAGGGGGCTGGACACTGAAGCTTTCTTT; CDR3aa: CASEFRGLDTEAFF
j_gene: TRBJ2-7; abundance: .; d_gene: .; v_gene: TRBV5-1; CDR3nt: TGCGCCAGCAGCTTGTGGATCGGCAGGGACTCCTACGAGCAGTACTTC; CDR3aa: CASSLWIGRDSYEQYF
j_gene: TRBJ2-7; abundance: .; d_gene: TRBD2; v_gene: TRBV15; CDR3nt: TGTGCCACCAGCAGAGATAGGGCATGGAGCGGGGGCCTCTCCTACGAGCAGTACTTC; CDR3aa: CATSRDRAWSGGLSYEQYF
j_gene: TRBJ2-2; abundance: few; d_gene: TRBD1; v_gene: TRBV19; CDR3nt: TGTGCCACTCGACAGGGGCGGACCGGGGAGCTGTTTTTT; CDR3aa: CATRQGRTGELFF
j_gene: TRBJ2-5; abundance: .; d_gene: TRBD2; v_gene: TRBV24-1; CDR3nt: TGTGCCACCAGTGATACCGGACTAGCGGGCAAGACCCAGTACTTC; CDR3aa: CATSDTGLAGKTQYF
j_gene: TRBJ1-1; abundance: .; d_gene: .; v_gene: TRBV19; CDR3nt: TGTGCCAGTAGTAGTAACATGAACACTGAAGCTTTCTTT; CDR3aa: CASSSNMNTEAFF
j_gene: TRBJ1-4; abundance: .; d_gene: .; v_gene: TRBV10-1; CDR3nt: TGCGCCAGAATCAGGGTAGCCTCCCCAACTAATGAAAAACTGTTTTTT; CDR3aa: CARIRVASPTNEKLFF
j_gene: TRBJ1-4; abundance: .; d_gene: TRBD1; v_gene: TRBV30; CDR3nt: TGTGCCTGGAGTGTAGGGGGGACAGGGAATGAAAAACTGTTTTTT; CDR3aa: CAWSVGGTGNEKLFF
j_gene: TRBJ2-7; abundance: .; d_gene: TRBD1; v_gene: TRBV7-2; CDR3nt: TGTGCCAGCAGCTATAGGACAGGGACTTCCGTCAGCTCCTACGAGCAGTACTTC; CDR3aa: CASSYRTGTSVSSYEQYF
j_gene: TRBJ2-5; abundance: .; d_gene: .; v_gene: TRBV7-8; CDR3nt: TGTGCCAGCAGCTTAGGGAGGGAGACCCAGTACTTC; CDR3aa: CASSLGRETQYF
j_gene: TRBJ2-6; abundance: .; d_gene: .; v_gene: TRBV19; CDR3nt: TGTGCCAGTAGCCCCCGGCAGGGTGGCTTCTCTGGGGCCAACGTCCTGACTTTC; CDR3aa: CASSPRQGGFSGANVLTF
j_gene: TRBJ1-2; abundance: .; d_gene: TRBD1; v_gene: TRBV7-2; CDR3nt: TGTGCCAGCAGCTTCACCGTTACACAGGGGTCTGGCTACACCTTC; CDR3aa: CASSFTVTQGSGYTF
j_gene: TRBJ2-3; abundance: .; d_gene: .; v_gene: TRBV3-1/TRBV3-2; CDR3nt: TGTGCCAGCAGCCCCGCCGGGAAATTGATGCAGTATTTT; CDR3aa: CASSPAGKLMQYF
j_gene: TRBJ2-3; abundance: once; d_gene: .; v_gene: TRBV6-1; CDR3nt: TGTGCCAGCAGTGAAAGTCTACTAGCTGTGGTAGATACGCAGTATTTT; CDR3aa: CASSESLLAVVDTQYF
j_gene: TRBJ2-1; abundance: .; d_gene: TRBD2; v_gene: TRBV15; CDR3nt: TGTGCCACCAGCAGGGCGGGGGGGGGACTAGGACACAATGAGCAGTTCTTC; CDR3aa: CATSRAGGGLGHNEQFF
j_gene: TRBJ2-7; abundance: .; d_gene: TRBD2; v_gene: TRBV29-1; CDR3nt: TGCAGCGCCAGGTCCGGGGGGACCTACGAGCAGTACTTC; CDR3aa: CSARSGGTYEQYF
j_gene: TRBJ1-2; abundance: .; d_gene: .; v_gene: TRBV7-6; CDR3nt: TGTGCCAGCAGCTTAGTGGAGGGCGGCAAGGATGGCTACACCTTC; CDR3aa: CASSLVEGGKDGYTF
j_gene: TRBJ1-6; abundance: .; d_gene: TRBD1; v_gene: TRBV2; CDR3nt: TGTGCCAGCAGTGGTAACAGGGGGAATTCACCCCTCCACTTT; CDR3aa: CASSGNRGNSPLHF
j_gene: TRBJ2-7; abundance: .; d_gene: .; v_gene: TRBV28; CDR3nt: TGTGCCAGCAGTTTAAGGACTACGGACCCCTACGAGCAGTACTTC; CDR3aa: CASSLRTTDPYEQYF
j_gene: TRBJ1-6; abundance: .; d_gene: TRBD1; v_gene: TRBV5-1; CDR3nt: TGCGCCAGCAGCGCCGGACAGGAAGAGAACCCCCTCCACTTT; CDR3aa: CASSAGQEENPLHF
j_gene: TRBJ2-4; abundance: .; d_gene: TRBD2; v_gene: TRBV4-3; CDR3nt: TGCGCCAGCAGCCAAGATAGAGCTAGCGGGAGGGTCTATGCCAAAAACATTCAGTACTTC; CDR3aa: CASSQDRASGRVYAKNIQYF
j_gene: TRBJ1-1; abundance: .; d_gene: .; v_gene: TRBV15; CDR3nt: TGTGCCACCAGCAGAGAAGGAGCAAGGACTGAAGCTTTCTTT; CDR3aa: CATSREGARTEAFF
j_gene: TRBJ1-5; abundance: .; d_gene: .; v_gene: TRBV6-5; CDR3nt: TGTGCCAGCAGTTACTCAGGGGTAAATCAGCCCCAGCATTTT; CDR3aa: CASSYSGVNQPQHF
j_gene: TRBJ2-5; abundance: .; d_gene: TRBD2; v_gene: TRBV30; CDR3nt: TGTGCCTGGAGTATAGCGGGAGTGAAGACCCAGTACTTC; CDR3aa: CAWSIAGVKTQYF
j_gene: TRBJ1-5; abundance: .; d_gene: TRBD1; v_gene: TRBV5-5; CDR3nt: TGTGCCAGCGGTGACAGGGAACAGCATTTT; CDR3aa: CASGDREQHF
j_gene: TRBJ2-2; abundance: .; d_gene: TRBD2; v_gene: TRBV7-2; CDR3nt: TGTGCCAGCAAGAAAGTCCGGGGGGGCACCGGGGAGCTGTTTTTT; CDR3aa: CASKKVRGGTGELFF
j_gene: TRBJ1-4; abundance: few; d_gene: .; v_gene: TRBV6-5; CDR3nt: TGTGCCAGCAAAGGGGGAGAGAATGAAAAACTGTTTTTT; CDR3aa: CASKGGENEKLFF
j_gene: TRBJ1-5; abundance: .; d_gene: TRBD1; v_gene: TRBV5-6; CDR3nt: TGTGCCAGCAGCTTGGGGACAGGGTTCAATCAGCCCCAGCATTTT; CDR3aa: CASSLGTGFNQPQHF
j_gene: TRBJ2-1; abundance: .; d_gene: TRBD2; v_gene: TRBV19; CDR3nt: TGTGCCAGTAGTTCGTCCGGACTAGCGGGACATCAGTTCTTC; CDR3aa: CASSSSGLAGHQFF
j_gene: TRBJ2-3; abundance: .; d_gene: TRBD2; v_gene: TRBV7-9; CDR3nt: TGTGCCAGCAGCAGGACTAGCGGGAGAATAGATACGCAGTATTTT; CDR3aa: CASSRTSGRIDTQYF
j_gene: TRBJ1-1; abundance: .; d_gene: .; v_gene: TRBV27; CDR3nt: TGTGCCAGCAGTTCCGCCGGTTCCCGCGCTGAAGCTTTCTTT; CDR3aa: CASSSAGSRAEAFF
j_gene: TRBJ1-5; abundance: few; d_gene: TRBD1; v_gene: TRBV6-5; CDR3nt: TGTGCCGTCAAGGACAGGGGGCTTGGCAATCAGCCCCAGCATTTT; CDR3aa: CAVKDRGLGNQPQHF
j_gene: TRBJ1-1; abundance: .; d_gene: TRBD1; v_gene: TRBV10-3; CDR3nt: TGTGCCATCGGGGGACAGTCGAACACTGAAGCTTTCTTT; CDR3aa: CAIGGQSNTEAFF
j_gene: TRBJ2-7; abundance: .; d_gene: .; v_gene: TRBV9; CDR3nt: TGTGCCAGCAGCGTAGTAGACTTCGAGCAGTACTTC; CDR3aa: CASSVVDFEQYF
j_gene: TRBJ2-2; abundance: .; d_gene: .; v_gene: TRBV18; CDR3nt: TGTGCCAGCTCACCTATGGGGGGAATGAACACCGGGGAGCTGTTTTTT; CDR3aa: CASSPMGGMNTGELFF
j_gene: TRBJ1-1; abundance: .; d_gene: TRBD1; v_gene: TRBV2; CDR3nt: TGTGCCAGCAGCATCGACAGGGGACAAGGCACTGAAGCTTTCTTT; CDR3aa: CASSIDRGQGTEAFF
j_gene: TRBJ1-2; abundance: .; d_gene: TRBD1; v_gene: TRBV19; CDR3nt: TGTGCCAGTCAAAACAGGGGTCCCATCTATGGCTACACCTTC; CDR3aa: CASQNRGPIYGYTF
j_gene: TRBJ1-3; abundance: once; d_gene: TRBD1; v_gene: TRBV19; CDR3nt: TGTGCCAGTAGTATCGCCGGGACAGGGGGCAGAAACACCATATATTTT; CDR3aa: CASSIAGTGGRNTIYF
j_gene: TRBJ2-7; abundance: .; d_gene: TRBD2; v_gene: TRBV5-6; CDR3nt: TGTGCCAGCAGCATGCAAAGCGGGGTCGATACGTACTTC; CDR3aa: CASSMQSGVDTYF
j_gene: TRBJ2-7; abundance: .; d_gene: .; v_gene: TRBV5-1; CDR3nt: TGCGCCAGCAGCCCCGGACGGGGTACAATCTACGAGCAGTACTTC; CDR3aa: CASSPGRGTIYEQYF
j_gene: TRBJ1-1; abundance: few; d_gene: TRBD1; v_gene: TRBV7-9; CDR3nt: TGTGCCAGCAGCTCGACGGGACAGGTGTTCCGGGCTTTCTTT; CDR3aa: CASSSTGQVFRAFF
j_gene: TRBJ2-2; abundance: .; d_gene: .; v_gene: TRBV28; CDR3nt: TGTGCCAGCAGTGTCCAGGGCACCGGGGAGCTGTTTTTT; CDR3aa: CASSVQGTGELFF
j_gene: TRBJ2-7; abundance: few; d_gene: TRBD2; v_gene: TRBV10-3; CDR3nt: TGTGCCATCAGTGACCCGGGGACTAGCGGCTCCTACGAGCAGTACTTC; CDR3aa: CAISDPGTSGSYEQYF
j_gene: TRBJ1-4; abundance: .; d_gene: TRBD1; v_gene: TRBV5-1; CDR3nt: TGCGCCAGCTCCCACAGGGGGGAGAATGAAAAACTGTTTTTT; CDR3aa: CASSHRGENEKLFF
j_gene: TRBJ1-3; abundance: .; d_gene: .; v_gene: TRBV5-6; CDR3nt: TGTGCCAGCAGCTTGGGGGGAGTTGCAAACACCATATATTTT; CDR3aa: CASSLGGVANTIYF
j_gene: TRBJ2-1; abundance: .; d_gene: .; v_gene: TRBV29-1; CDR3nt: TGCAGCGTTGAAAGGAGGGGGGGGAACAATGAGCAGTTCTTC; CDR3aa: CSVERRGGNNEQFF
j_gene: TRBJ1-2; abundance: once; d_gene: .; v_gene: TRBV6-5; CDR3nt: TGTGCCAGCAGTTATCTGGGCGAGGAGGATGGCTACACCTTC; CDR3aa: CASSYLGEEDGYTF
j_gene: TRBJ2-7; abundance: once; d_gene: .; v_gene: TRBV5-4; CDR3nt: TGTGCCAGCAGCTTAGACAGCACCTACGAGCAGTACTTC; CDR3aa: CASSLDSTYEQYF
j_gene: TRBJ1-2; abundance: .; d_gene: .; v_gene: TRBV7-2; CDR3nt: TGTGCCAGCAGCTCCACGGGTCGCCTGATACATGGCTACACCTTC; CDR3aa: CASSSTGRLIHGYTF
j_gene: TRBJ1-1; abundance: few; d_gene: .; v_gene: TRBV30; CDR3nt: TGTGCCTGGAGACTTGGCCTAGAGGATTTCTTT; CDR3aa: CAWRLGLEDFF
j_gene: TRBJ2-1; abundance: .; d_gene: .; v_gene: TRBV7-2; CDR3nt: TGTGCCAGCAGCAGAAGGGAGGGGGTTGAGCAGTTCTTC; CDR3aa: CASSRREGVEQFF